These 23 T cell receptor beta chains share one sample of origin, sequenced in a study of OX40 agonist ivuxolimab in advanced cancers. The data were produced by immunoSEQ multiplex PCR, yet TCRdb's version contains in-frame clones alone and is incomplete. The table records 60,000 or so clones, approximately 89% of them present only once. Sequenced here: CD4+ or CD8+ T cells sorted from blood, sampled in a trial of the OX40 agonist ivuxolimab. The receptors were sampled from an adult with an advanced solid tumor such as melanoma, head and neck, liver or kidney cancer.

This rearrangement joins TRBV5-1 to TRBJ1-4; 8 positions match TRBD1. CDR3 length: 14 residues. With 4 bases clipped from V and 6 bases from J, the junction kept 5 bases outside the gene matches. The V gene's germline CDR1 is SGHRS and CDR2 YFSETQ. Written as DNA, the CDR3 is TGCGCCAGCAGCAGCGGACAGGGCGATGAAAAACTGTTTTTT. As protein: CASSSGQGDEKLFF.

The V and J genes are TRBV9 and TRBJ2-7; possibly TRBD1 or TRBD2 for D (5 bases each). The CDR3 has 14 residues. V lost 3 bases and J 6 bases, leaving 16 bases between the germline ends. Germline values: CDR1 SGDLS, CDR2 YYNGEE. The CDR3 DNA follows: TGTGCCAGCAGCGCCCCGGGACGGGGTCTCGAGCAGTACTTC. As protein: CASSAPGRGLEQYF.

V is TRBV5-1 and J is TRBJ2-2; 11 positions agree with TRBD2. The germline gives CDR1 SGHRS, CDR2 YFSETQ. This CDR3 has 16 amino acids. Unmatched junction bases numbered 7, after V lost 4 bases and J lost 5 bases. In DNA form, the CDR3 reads TGCGCCAGCAGCGTACTAGCGGGGGCGGGAACCGGGGAGCTGTTTTTT. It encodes CASSVLAGAGTGELFF. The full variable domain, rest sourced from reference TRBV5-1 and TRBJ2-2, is KAGVTQTPRYLIKTRGQQVTLSCSPISGHRSVSWYQQTPGQGLQFLFEYFSETQRNKGNFPGRFSGRQFSNSRSEMNVSTLELGDSALYLCASSVLAGAGTGELFFGEGSRLTVL.

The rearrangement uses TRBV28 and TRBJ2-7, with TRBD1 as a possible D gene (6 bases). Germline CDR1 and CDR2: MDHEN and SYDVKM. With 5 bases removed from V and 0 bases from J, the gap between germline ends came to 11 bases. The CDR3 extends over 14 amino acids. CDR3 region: CASSQTGNSYEQYF. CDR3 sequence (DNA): TGTGCCAGCAGTCAAACAGGGAACTCCTACGAGCAGTACTTC.

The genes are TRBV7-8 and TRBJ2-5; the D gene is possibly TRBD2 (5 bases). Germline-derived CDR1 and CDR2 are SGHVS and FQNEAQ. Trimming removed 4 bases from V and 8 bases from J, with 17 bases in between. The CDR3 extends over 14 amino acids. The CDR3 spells CASSYLGGWGTQYF. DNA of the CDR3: TGTGCCAGCAGCTACCTTGGCGGGTGGGGAACCCAGTACTTC.

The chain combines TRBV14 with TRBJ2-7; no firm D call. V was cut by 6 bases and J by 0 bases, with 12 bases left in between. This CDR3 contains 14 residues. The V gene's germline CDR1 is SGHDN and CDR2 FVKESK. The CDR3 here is CASRRTASSYEQYF. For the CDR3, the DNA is TGTGCCAGCAGGAGGACCGCCAGCTCCTACGAGCAGTACTTC.

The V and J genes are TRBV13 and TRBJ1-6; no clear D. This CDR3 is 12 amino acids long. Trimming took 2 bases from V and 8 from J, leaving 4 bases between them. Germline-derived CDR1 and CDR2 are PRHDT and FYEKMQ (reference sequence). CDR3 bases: TGTGCCAGCAGCTTAACCTATTCACCCCTCCACTTT. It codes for CASSLTYSPLHF.

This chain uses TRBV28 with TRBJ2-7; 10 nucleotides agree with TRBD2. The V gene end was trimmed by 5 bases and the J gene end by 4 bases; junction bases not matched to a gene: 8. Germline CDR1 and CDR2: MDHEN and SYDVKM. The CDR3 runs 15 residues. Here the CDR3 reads CASSPQLAGRYEQYF. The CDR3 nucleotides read TGTGCCAGCAGTCCCCAACTAGCGGGACGTTACGAGCAGTACTTC.

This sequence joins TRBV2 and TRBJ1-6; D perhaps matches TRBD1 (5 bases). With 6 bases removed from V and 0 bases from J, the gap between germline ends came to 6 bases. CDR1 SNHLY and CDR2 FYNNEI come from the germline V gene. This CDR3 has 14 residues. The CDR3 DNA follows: TGTGCCAGCAGAGGGGACTCCTATAATTCACCCCTCCACTTT. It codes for CASRGDSYNSPLHF.

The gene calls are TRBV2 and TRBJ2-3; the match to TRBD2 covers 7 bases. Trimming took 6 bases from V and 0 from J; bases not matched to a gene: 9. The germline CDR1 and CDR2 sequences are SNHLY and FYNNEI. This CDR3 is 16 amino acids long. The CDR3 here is CASSPGLGRSTDTQYF. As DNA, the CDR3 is TGTGCCAGCAGCCCTGGACTAGGGAGGAGCACAGATACGCAGTATTTT.

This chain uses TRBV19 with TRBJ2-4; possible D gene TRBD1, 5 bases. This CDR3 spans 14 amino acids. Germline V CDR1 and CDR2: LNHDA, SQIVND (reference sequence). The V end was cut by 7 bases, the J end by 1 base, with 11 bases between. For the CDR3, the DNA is TGTGCCAGTATGGACACTATGGCCAAAAACATTCAGTACTTC. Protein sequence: CASMDTMAKNIQYF.

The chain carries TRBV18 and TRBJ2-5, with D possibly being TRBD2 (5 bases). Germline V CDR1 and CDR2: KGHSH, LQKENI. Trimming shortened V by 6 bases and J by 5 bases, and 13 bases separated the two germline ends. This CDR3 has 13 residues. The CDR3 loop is CASSLNGMETQYF. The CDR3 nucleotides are TGTGCCAGCTCCCTCAACGGGATGGAGACCCAGTACTTC.

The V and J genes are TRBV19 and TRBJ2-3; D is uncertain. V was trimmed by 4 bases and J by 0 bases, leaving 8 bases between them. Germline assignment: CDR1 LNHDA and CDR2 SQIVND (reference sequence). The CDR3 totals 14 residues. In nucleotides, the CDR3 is TGTGCCAGTAGTAGGGCTAGAAGCACAGATACGCAGTATTTT. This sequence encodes CASSRARSTDTQYF. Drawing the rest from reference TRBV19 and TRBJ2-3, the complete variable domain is DGGITQSPKYLFRKEGQNVTLSCEQNLNHDAMYWYRQDPGQGLRLIYYSQIVNDFQKGDIAEGYSVSREKKESFPLTVTSAQKNPTAFYLCASSRARSTDTQYFGPGTRLTVL.

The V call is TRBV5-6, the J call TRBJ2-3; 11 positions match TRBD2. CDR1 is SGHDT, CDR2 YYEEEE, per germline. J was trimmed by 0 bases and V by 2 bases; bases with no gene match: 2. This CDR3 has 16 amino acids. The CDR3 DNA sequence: TGTGCCAGCAGCTTCAGGACTAGCGGGAGCACAGATACGCAGTATTTT. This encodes CASSFRTSGSTDTQYF.

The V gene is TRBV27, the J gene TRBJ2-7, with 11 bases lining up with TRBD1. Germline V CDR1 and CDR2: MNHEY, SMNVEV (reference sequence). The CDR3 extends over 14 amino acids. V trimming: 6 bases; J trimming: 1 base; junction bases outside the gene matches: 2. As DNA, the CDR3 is TGTGCCAGCAGGGGGACAGGGGGATCCTACGAGCAGTACTTC. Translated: CASRGTGGSYEQYF.

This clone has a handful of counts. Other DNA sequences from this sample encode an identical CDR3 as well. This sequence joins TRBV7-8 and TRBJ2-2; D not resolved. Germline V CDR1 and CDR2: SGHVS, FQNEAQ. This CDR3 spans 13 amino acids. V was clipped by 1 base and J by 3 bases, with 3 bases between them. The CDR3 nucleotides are TGTGCCAGCAGCTTAGTGGACACCGGGGAGCTGTTTTTT. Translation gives CASSLVDTGELFF. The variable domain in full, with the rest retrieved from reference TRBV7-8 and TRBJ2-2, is GAGVSQSPRYKVAKRGQDVALRCDPISGHVSLFWYQQALGQGPEFLTYFQNEAQLDKSGLPSDRFFAERPEGSVSTLKIQRTQQEDSAVYLCASSLVDTGELFFGEGSRLTVL.

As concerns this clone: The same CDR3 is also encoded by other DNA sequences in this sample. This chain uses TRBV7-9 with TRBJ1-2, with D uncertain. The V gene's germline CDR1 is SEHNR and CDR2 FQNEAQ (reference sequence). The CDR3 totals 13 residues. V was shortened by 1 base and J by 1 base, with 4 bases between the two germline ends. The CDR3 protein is CASSLGVNYGYTF. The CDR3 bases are TGTGCCAGCAGCTTAGGGGTTAACTATGGCTACACCTTC.

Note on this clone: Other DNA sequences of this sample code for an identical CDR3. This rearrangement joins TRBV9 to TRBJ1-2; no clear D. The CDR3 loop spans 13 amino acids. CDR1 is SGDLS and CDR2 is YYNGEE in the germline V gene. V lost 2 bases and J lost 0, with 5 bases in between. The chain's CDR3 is CASSVAANYGYTF. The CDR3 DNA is TGTGCCAGCAGCGTGGCAGCTAACTATGGCTACACCTTC.

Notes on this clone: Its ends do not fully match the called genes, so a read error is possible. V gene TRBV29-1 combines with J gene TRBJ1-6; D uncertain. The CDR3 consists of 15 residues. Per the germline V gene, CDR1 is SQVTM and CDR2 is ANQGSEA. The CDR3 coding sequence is TGCAGCGTTAAAGACGGATACACTACGAATTCACCCCTCCACTTT. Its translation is CSVKDGYTTNSPLHF.

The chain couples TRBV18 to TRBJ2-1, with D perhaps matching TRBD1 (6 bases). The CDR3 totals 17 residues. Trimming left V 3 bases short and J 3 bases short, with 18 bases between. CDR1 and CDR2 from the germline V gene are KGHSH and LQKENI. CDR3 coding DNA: TGTGCCAGCTCACCCCGGTTGGCAGGGGATAGCTACAATGAGCAGTTCTTC. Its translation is CASSPRLAGDSYNEQFF.

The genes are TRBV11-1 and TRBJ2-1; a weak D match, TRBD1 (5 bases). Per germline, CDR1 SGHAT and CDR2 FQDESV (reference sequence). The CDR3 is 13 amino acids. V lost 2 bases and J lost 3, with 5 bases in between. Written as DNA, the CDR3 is TGTGCCAGCAGCTTAAGGGGCTACAATGAGCAGTTCTTC. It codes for CASSLRGYNEQFF.

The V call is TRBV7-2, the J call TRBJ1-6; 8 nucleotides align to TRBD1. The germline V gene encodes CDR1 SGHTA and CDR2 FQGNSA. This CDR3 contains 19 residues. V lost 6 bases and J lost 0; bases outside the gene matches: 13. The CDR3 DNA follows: TGTGCCAGCAGGCCGGGACAGGCGTACATGAGCTCCTATAATTCACCCCTCCACTTT. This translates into CASRPGQAYMSSYNSPLHF.

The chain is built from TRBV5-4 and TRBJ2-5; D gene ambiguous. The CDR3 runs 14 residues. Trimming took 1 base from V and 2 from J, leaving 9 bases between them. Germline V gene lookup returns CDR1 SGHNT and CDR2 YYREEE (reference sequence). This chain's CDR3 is CASSLSKQQETQYF. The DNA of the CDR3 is TGTGCCAGCAGCTTGTCAAAACAGCAAGAGACCCAGTACTTC.